This T cell receptor beta chain was sequenced for a study of CD8 T cells in ankylosing spondylitis. This clonotype was counted many times. Its specificity is not known. Overall study findings and caveats: Among TCR beta sequences, a motif of several highly homologous variants appeared characteristic of ankylosing spondylitis blood. Disease-linked clones were CD8+ and relatively rare in peripheral blood.

J lost 2 bases, V lost 0 bases, and 0 bases had no gene match. CDR3 length equals 15 residues. Germline-derived CDR1 and CDR2 are LGHNA and YNFKEQ. TCRdb reprocessed the 5' RACE reads with MiXCR, giving one entry per CDR3 protein. The sample contains nearly 350,000 distinct CDR3 sequences, roughly 14% of which appear only once. The sample was blood, either unsorted or a sorted T cell fraction (not recorded which). The TCR was taken from a male donor with ankylosing spondylitis or in good health (not recorded which). The J gene is TRBJ2-1, the V gene TRBV4-2; 8 bases are a match to TRBD2. For the CDR3, the DNA is TGTGCCAGCAGCCAAGAAGCGGGAGCCTACAATGAGCAGTTCTTC. Its translation is CASSQEAGAYNEQFF.